Sequencing of this T cell receptor (beta chain) was carried out in a study of OX40 agonist ivuxolimab in advanced cancers. The study, taken as a whole, reports: Researchers did not establish what antigens the expanded peripheral T cells target. Clonal expansion from baseline to week 6 occurred in both CD4+ and CD8+ T cells.

TCRdb's table, derived via immunoSEQ multiplex PCR, lists solely in-frame clones and lacks some. The sample lists approximately 94,000 clones, around 90% occurring once. Comment on this clone: Its target is not known.

The CDR3 extends over 15 amino acids. The V gene end was trimmed by 5 bases and the J gene end by 1 base; junction bases not matched to a gene: 8. Germline CDR1 is SGHNT and CDR2 is YYREEE (reference sequence). The chain links TRBV5-4 to TRBJ1-1; 7 bases agree with TRBD1. The sequence was collected from an adult with an advanced solid tumor such as melanoma, head and neck, liver or kidney cancer. Material: CD4+ or CD8+ T cells sorted from blood, obtained in a trial of the OX40 agonist ivuxolimab. The CDR3 DNA sequence: TGTGCCAGCAGTTTGCCAGGGGGACCGAACACTGAAGCTTTCTTT. Residues: CASSLPGGPNTEAFF.